These 20 T cell receptor beta chains share one sample of origin, sequenced in a study of shared clonotypes between healthy human individuals (dated by TCRdb to 2020 to 2021). Libraries were prepared through the immunoSEQ multiplex PCR assay. The immuneACCESS repertoire file appears here via TCRdb, limited to in-frame rearrangements. These files lack a portion of the clones; in checked studies, under half of the deficit traces to unresolved V genes, and the cause of the others is not known. Here the sample has 1,400,000 or so clones; less than 99% occur a single time. The ten top clones hold 0.36% of the sample. Input material: naive CD4+ T cells sorted from blood. This sample's cell subset or site label indicates: CD45RA+ positively selected. These receptors all stem from a man younger than 45 in good health.

J is TRBJ2-2 and V is TRBV6-5; TRBD1 matches 8 bases. With V trimmed by 5 bases and J by 5 bases, 7 bases remained unmatched. Germline V gene lookup returns CDR1 MNHEY and CDR2 SVGAGI. This CDR3 is 15 amino acids long. In DNA, the CDR3 is TGTGCCAGCAGTCCCCGGACAGGGTCAACCGGGGAGCTGTTTTTT. Its translation is CASSPRTGSTGELFF.

The chain couples TRBV18 to TRBJ2-2; 9 bases are a match to TRBD1. Germline-derived CDR1 and CDR2 are KGHSH and LQKENI. This CDR3 comprises 17 residues. With V trimmed by 2 bases and J by 1 base, 5 bases remained unmatched. CDR3 sequence: CASSPRPGQGNTGELFF. The CDR3 nucleotides read TGTGCCAGCTCACCAAGACCGGGACAGGGGAACACCGGGGAGCTGTTTTTT.

The chain employs TRBV11-2 and TRBJ2-2; D possibly matches TRBD1 or TRBD2 (5 bases each). Between the trimmed V and J ends, which lost 5 bases and 5 bases, there was a span of 15 bases. The CDR3 sequence is 15 residues long. Germline lookup yields CDR1 SGHAT and CDR2 FQNNGV. The CDR3 sequence is CASSPRMGETGELFF. CDR3 sequence (DNA): TGTGCCAGCAGCCCTCGAATGGGGGAGACCGGGGAGCTGTTTTTT.

This chain connects TRBV9 to TRBJ2-5; weak D call: TRBD1 (5 bases). The CDR3 has 16 amino acids. CDR1 SGDLS and CDR2 YYNGEE come from the germline V gene. The germline V and J ends were trimmed by 0 bases and 5 bases, with 17 bases remaining between them. The CDR3 DNA sequence: TGTGCCAGCAGCGTAGCTACAGGAGCGCTTTCGGAGACCCAGTACTTC. It specifies CASSVATGALSETQYF.

CDR3 nucleotides: TGTGCCAGCAGCACTCCAGTGGGGGAGACCCAGTACTTC. It codes for CASSTPVGETQYF. The chain employs TRBV7-2 and TRBJ2-5, with D uncertain. The length of the CDR3 is 13 residues. V lost 5 bases to trimming and J lost 5 bases, with 12 bases between them. CDR1 and CDR2 from the germline V gene are SGHTA and FQGNSA.

The chain links TRBV29-1 to TRBJ1-5; D might be TRBD1 (5 bases). This CDR3 is 12 amino acids long. Per germline, CDR1 SQVTM and CDR2 ANQGSEA. Trimming left V 7 bases short and J 3 bases short, with 10 bases between. CDR3 loop: CSGGDNNQPQHF. The CDR3 nucleotides read TGCAGCGGAGGGGATAACAATCAGCCCCAGCATTTT.

The V gene is TRBV13, the J gene TRBJ1-2, with 10 nucleotides matching TRBD1. After removal of 4 bases from V and 0 bases from J, the junction contained 8 bases not matched to a gene. This CDR3 has 17 amino acids. The germline V gene encodes CDR1 PRHDT and CDR2 FYEKMQ (reference sequence). Written as DNA, the CDR3 is TGTGCCAGCAGCTCCCGAATAGGACAGGGGGCTAACTATGGCTACACCTTC. Residues: CASSSRIGQGANYGYTF.

The V call is TRBV6-1, the J call TRBJ2-5; 9 positions agree with TRBD1. V trimming: 11 bases; J trimming: 5 bases; junction bases outside the gene matches: 9. This CDR3 is 13 amino acids long. Germline loops: CDR1 MNHNS, CDR2 SASEGT. CDR3 residues: CASRQGGRETQYF. CDR3 DNA: TGTGCCTCCCGACAGGGGGGGAGGGAGACCCAGTACTTC.

V usage is TRBV5-6 and J usage is TRBJ2-3, with D uncertain. V lost 1 base and J lost 0, with 9 bases in between. This CDR3 spans 15 amino acids. Germline CDR1 is SGHDT and CDR2 is YYEEEE. The CDR3 region is CASSLKPISTDTQYF. CDR3 bases: TGTGCCAGCAGCTTGAAGCCTATTAGCACAGATACGCAGTATTTT.

CDR3 loop: CASSLRTSRLRSTDTQYF. The CDR3 DNA reads as TGTGCCAGCAGCTTAAGGACTAGCCGGTTAAGGAGCACAGATACGCAGTATTTT. The chain joins TRBV11-2 to TRBJ2-3; the match to TRBD2 covers 8 bases. The germline V gene has CDR1 SGHAT and CDR2 FQNNGV. Trimming took 2 bases from V and 0 from J; bases not matched to a gene: 10. The CDR3 runs to 18 residues. The full variable domain, rest sourced from reference TRBV11-2 and TRBJ2-3, is EAGVAQSPRYKIIEKRQSVAFWCNPISGHATLYWYQQILGQGPKLLIQFQNNGVVDDSQLPKDRFSAERLKGVDSTLKIQPAKLEDSAVYLCASSLRTSRLRSTDTQYFGPGTRLTVL.

The V call is TRBV6-4, the J call TRBJ2-3, with 7 bases identical to TRBD2. The germline CDR1 and CDR2 sequences are MRHNA and SNTAGT. The CDR3 covers 15 residues. The V segment lost 2 bases and the J segment 6 bases; nucleotides outside the gene matches: 8. CDR3 protein: CASSDVMGGPDTQYF. CDR3 sequence (DNA): TGTGCCAGCAGTGACGTTATGGGAGGGCCGGATACGCAGTATTTT.

CDR3 sequence (DNA): TGTGCCAGCAGCTTGGCCGCAGACAGCTTCTATGGCTACACCTTC. This gives the protein CASSLAADSFYGYTF. The chain is built from TRBV5-8 and TRBJ1-2; weak D call: TRBD1 (5 bases). This CDR3 contains 15 residues. Trimming took 0 bases from V and 4 from J, leaving 13 bases between them. Germline-derived CDR1 and CDR2 are SGHTS and YDEGEE. Based on the CDR3 plus reference TRBV5-8 and TRBJ1-2, the full variable domain is EAGVTQSPTHLIKTRGQQATLRCSPISGHTSVYWYQQALGLGLQFLLWYDEGEERNRGNFPPRFSGRQFPNYSSELNVNALELEDSALYLCASSLAADSFYGYTFGSGTRLTVV.

This rearrangement joins TRBV19 to TRBJ2-1; perhaps TRBD2 as D (5 bases). There are 12 residues in the CDR3. The germline V and J ends were trimmed by 10 bases and 8 bases, with 15 bases remaining between them. Germline V CDR1 and CDR2: LNHDA, SQIVND (reference sequence). CDR3 sequence (DNA): TGTGCCACCGTGAGCGGCGGTTATGAGCAGTTCTTC. Residues: CATVSGGYEQFF.

The rearrangement uses TRBV29-1 and TRBJ2-3, with D perhaps matching TRBD1 (6 bases). CDR1 SQVTM and CDR2 ANQGSEA come from the germline V gene. V shed 5 bases and J shed 2 bases, with 17 bases lying between them. The CDR3 is made up of 15 amino acids. CDR3 in amino acids: CSVTTPGGPTDTQYF. CDR3 in DNA: TGCAGCGTTACCACACCTGGGGGCCCCACAGATACGCAGTATTTT.

CDR3 nucleotides: TGTGCCAGCAGCTTGGGGCAGGCCCGCGGCGAGCAGTACTTC. Encoded protein: CASSLGQARGEQYF. The J gene is TRBJ2-7, the V gene TRBV5-4; D unresolved. The V gene lost 0 bases and the J gene lost 6 bases, with 13 bases spanning the gap. Germline-derived CDR1 and CDR2 are SGHNT and YYREEE (reference sequence). The CDR3 covers 14 residues.

J is TRBJ1-1 and V is TRBV5-1; D not resolved. Trimming took 6 bases from V and 1 from J, leaving 13 bases between them. The CDR3 has 14 amino acids. CDR1 SGHRS and CDR2 YFSETQ come from the germline V gene. The CDR3 sequence: CASTLGVGNTEAFF. The CDR3 coding sequence is TGCGCCAGCACCCTTGGAGTAGGGAACACTGAAGCTTTCTTT.

The chain uses TRBV7-6 and TRBJ1-2; D gene uncertain. This CDR3 region has 13 residues. Trimming shortened V by 4 bases and J by 4 bases, and 10 bases separated the two germline ends. Germline lookup yields CDR1 SGHVS and CDR2 FNYEAQ. The chain's CDR3 is CASSSTPGYGYTF. The CDR3 DNA sequence: TGTGCCAGCAGCTCAACCCCAGGCTATGGCTACACCTTC.

The J gene is TRBJ2-1, the V gene TRBV10-3, with 7 bases lining up with TRBD1. The CDR3 consists of 17 residues. CDR1 is ENHRY, CDR2 SYGVKD, per germline. V lost 4 bases, J lost 2 bases, and 11 bases stayed unmatched. CDR3 amino acids: CAISGTTGDWTYNEQFF. CDR3 sequence (DNA): TGTGCCATCAGTGGGACCACAGGGGATTGGACCTACAATGAGCAGTTCTTC.

Concerning this clone: Germline is not matched at one junction end, which may reflect a read error. The chain recombines TRBV6-1 with TRBJ2-1; a possible D gene is TRBD1 (5 bases). Germline lookup yields CDR1 MNHNS and CDR2 SASEGT. This CDR3 is 15 amino acids long. The CDR3 DNA reads as TGTGCCAGCAATGAAGGGGCTAGTTCTTACAATGAGCAGTTCTTC. Amino acids: CASNEGASSYNEQFF.

The V gene is TRBV5-4, the J gene TRBJ2-6, with D possibly matching TRBD1 (6 bases). The V and J ends lost 1 base and 2 bases respectively, with 13 bases between them. This CDR3 has 17 amino acids. Germline V gene sequence: CDR1 SGHNT, CDR2 YYREEE (reference sequence). CDR3 DNA sequence: TGTGCCAGCAGCTTGTCACAGGGCTTAGCTGGGGCCAACGTCCTGACTTTC. This gives the protein CASSLSQGLAGANVLTF.